A single sample is the source of the 18 T cell receptor beta chains below, sequenced in a study of blood T cell repertoires in COVID-19. The protocol was immunoSEQ multiplex PCR, while the TCRdb copy is restricted to in-frame clones and leaves out a portion. The sample includes fewer than 100,000 clones, around 75% of them seen just once. Source material: peripheral blood. The receptors shown here come from a man aged 65 to 79 with acute or convalescent COVID-19.

This clone was observed once. The rearrangement joins TRBV19 to TRBJ2-7; 7 bases map to TRBD1. Germline V gene data show CDR1 as LNHDA and CDR2 as SQIVND (reference sequence). Trimming removed 3 bases from V and 5 bases from J; junction bases left unmatched: 13. CDR3 length: 16 residues. CDR3 region: CASSMQGVGGRDEQYF. CDR3 DNA sequence: TGTGCCAGTAGTATGCAGGGGGTAGGCGGGCGAGACGAGCAGTACTTC.

V and J are TRBV28 and TRBJ2-1; D unclear. Looked up from germline, CDR1 is MDHEN and CDR2 is SYDVKM. Trimming pared 3 bases from V and 8 bases from J, leaving 11 bases between. The CDR3 has 13 amino acids. CDR3 nucleotides: TGTGCCAGCAGTTTCAGGATGGCAGATGAGCAGTTCTTC. This sequence encodes CASSFRMADEQFF.

The V and J genes are TRBV29-1 and TRBJ1-2; D may be TRBD1 (5 bases). This CDR3 is 14 amino acids long. Germline CDR1 and CDR2: SQVTM and ANQGSEA. Trimming took 3 bases from V and 0 from J, leaving 11 bases between them. For the CDR3, the DNA is TGCAGCGTTGAGGGGCAGGCGGCTAACTATGGCTACACCTTC. Amino acid sequence: CSVEGQAANYGYTF.

A word on this clone: Mismatch with germline at one junction end may stem from a read error. As DNA, the CDR3 is TGTGCCAGCAGCTTAGCAGGCTCCACCTTC. It is translated as CASSLAGSTF. V is TRBV11-3 and J is TRBJ1-2; no clear D gene. Per germline, CDR1 SGHNT and CDR2 YENEEA. The CDR3 is made up of 10 amino acids.

The CDR3 DNA reads as TGTGCCAGCAGCCTAGTAAAGCCGCAGTATTTT. It is translated as CASSLVKPQYF. The chain uses TRBV7-6 and TRBJ2-3; D gene uncertain. This CDR3 is 11 amino acids long. V was shortened by 5 bases and J by 10 bases, with 10 bases between the two germline ends. CDR1 is SGHVS, CDR2 FNYEAQ, per germline.

This chain uses TRBV5-1 with TRBJ2-1; 12 bases fit TRBD2. The CDR3 has 14 amino acids. Trimming at V came to 4 bases and at J to 7 bases, leaving 3 bases not matched to a gene. Germline lookup yields CDR1 SGHRS and CDR2 YFSETQ. CDR3 DNA: TGCGCCAGCAGCGATGGACTAGCGGGGAATGAGCAGTTCTTC. This encodes CASSDGLAGNEQFF.

The chain couples TRBV6-1 to TRBJ1-6; possible D gene TRBD1, 6 bases. This CDR3 comprises 16 residues. Trimming stripped 2 bases from V and 7 bases from J, with 15 bases between. From germline, CDR1 is MNHNS and CDR2 SASEGT. Here the CDR3 DNA reads TGTGCCAGCAGTGAACCAAGGGCAGGGGCCAATTCACCCCTCCACTTT. Protein sequence: CASSEPRAGANSPLHF.

V gene TRBV27 combines with J gene TRBJ2-7; 7 bases are shared with TRBD2. The CDR3 extends over 16 amino acids. V lost 3 bases and J lost 2; bases outside the gene matches: 10. Germline values: CDR1 MNHEY, CDR2 SMNVEV (reference sequence). The CDR3 region is CASSLLLSGGAYEQYF. The CDR3 DNA reads as TGTGCCAGCAGTTTGTTGTTATCGGGAGGCGCCTACGAGCAGTACTTC.

V is TRBV5-4 and J is TRBJ2-7, with D hard to call. Germline CDR1 reads SGHNT; CDR2 reads YYREEE (reference sequence). V lost 4 bases and J lost 6, with 11 bases in between. This CDR3 has 12 residues. The CDR3: CASSPTRSEQYF. The CDR3 coding sequence is TGTGCCAGCAGCCCTACGCGGTCCGAGCAGTACTTC.

The genes are TRBV7-6 and TRBJ2-7, with TRBD1 matching over 7 bases. The CDR3 is 16 residues long. With 4 bases clipped from V and 2 bases from J, the junction kept 11 bases outside the gene matches. The germline V gene has CDR1 SGHVS and CDR2 FNYEAQ. CDR3: CASSSSLGTATYEQYF. The DNA of the CDR3 is TGTGCCAGCAGCTCCTCTCTGGGGACAGCTACCTACGAGCAGTACTTC.

The gene calls are TRBV27 and TRBJ2-5; D not certain. The CDR3 spans 16 residues. V was clipped by 6 bases and J by 2 bases, with 19 bases between them. Germline V lookup: CDR1 MNHEY, CDR2 SMNVEV (reference sequence). The CDR3 reads CASRSVPLALQETQYF. The DNA for the CDR3 is TGTGCCAGCAGATCAGTGCCCCTCGCCCTTCAAGAGACCCAGTACTTC.

This clone was seen a single time. The rearrangement joins TRBV5-1 to TRBJ2-2; possibly TRBD2 for D (5 bases). The CDR3 runs 15 residues. Germline lookup yields CDR1 SGHRS and CDR2 YFSETQ. V shed 3 bases and J shed 6 bases, with 15 bases lying between them. The CDR3 region is CASSYHSTNAGELFF. The CDR3 nucleotides are TGCGCCAGCAGCTACCACTCGACTAACGCCGGGGAGCTGTTTTTT.

This clone is a singleton in its sample. This chain connects TRBV2 to TRBJ2-5; TRBD1 aligns across 8 bases. V shed 3 bases and J 0 bases; nucleotides not matched to a gene: 6. The CDR3 sequence is 16 residues long. The germline V gene encodes CDR1 SNHLY and CDR2 FYNNEI. The CDR3 DNA sequence: TGTGCCAGCAGTGAGGGGGGACAGGCGTACCAAGAGACCCAGTACTTC. Protein: CASSEGGQAYQETQYF.

The rearrangement uses TRBV11-3 and TRBJ2-3; 8 bases match TRBD1. The J segment lost 2 bases and the V segment lost 5 bases, leaving 12 bases of the junction unmatched. This CDR3 contains 17 residues. The V gene's germline CDR1 is SGHNT and CDR2 YENEEA. The CDR3 protein is CASSTSPDQGATDTQYF. For the CDR3, the DNA is TGTGCCAGCAGCACTTCACCGGACCAGGGGGCCACAGATACGCAGTATTTT. Combining the CDR3 with reference TRBV11-3 and TRBJ2-3 gives the whole variable domain EAGVVQSPRYKIIEKKQPVAFWCNPISGHNTLYWYLQNLGQGPELLIRYENEEAVDDSQLPKDRFSAERLKGVDSTLKIQPAELGDSAVYLCASSTSPDQGATDTQYFGPGTRLTVL.

This clone was found many times. The V call is TRBV27, the J call TRBJ2-6; tentatively, D is TRBD2 (5 bases). Per the germline V gene, CDR1 is MNHEY and CDR2 is SMNVEV (reference sequence). The length of the CDR3 is 17 residues. With 5 bases removed from V and 2 bases from J, the gap between germline ends came to 16 bases. CDR3 DNA: TGTGCCAGCAGTCTAGGAAGCCCGGGGACTGGGGCCAACGTCCTGACTTTC. Protein product: CASSLGSPGTGANVLTF. Together with reference TRBV27 and TRBJ2-6, the CDR3 gives the full variable domain: EAQVTQNPRYLITVTGKKLTVTCSQNMNHEYMSWYRQDPGLGLRQIYYSMNVEVTDKGDVPEGYKVSRKEKRNFPLILESPSPNQTSLYFCASSLGSPGTGANVLTFGAGSRLTVL.

The V gene is TRBV15, the J gene TRBJ2-1; D may be TRBD1 (8 bases). Deletions cut 5 bases from V and 9 bases from J, with 20 bases between. From germline, CDR1 is LNHNV and CDR2 YYDKDF (reference sequence). This CDR3 region has 15 residues. CDR3 sequence reads: CATSGGGNRGGEQFF. The CDR3 DNA is TGTGCCACCAGCGGAGGGGGCAACAGGGGGGGTGAGCAGTTCTTC.

The V and J genes are TRBV27 and TRBJ2-7, with TRBD2 matching over 7 bases. Germline V lookup: CDR1 MNHEY, CDR2 SMNVEV (reference sequence). This CDR3 is built from 14 residues. V was clipped by 3 bases and J by 4 bases; unmatched bases: 6. CDR3 protein: CASSLGGDGYEQYF. CDR3 bases: TGTGCCAGCAGTTTGGGGGGGGACGGTTACGAGCAGTACTTC.

This clone was found a few times. The chain has TRBV9 and TRBJ1-1; D not certain. Trimming stripped 3 bases from V and 3 bases from J, with 9 bases between. This CDR3 is 13 amino acids long. CDR1 and CDR2 (germline): SGDLS, YYNGEE. The CDR3: CASSAQRDTEAFF. The CDR3 DNA reads TGTGCCAGCAGCGCCCAGCGCGACACTGAAGCTTTCTTT.